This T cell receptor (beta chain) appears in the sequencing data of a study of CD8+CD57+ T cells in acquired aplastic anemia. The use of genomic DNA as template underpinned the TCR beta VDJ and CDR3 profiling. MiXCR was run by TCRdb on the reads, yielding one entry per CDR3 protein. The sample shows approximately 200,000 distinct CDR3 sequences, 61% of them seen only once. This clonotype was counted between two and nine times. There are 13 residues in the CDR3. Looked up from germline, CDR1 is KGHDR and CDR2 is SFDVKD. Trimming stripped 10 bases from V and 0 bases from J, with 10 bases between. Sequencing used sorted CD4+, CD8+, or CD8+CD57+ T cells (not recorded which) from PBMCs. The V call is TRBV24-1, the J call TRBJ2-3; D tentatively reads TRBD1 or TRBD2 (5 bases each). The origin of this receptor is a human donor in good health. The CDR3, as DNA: TGTGCCACAGGGACGGATAGCACAGATACGCAGTATTTT. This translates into CATGTDSTDTQYF.